What follows is one T cell receptor beta chain and its context. The antigen is unknown. One end of the junction fails to match germline, which may point to a read error. The sample is drawn from a study of radiotherapy plus CTLA-4 blockade in lung cancer. Whole-study findings and limits: Subsequent to radiotherapy plus ipilimumab, tumor-derived TCR clones underwent expansion in blood. Reports identified early blood T cell clone dynamics, with interferon-beta, as the best response predictor.

Here immunoSEQ multiplex PCR was the method, and the copy in TCRdb shows in-frame clones only, minus some. The data show approximately 34,000 clones, around 70% seen once. The CDR3 contains 11 residues. Per germline, CDR1 MNHNS and CDR2 SASEGT. The clonotype originates from a human donor with non-small cell lung cancer who had stable disease on radiotherapy plus ipilimumab. This chain uses TRBV6-1 with TRBJ1-4; 7 bases align to TRBD1. The material sequenced was peripheral blood, taken from a patient treated with radiotherapy plus ipilimumab. The CDR3 reads CASTQGGSLLF. CDR3 in DNA: TGTGCCAGCACTCAGGGGGGCAGTTTGCTTTTT.